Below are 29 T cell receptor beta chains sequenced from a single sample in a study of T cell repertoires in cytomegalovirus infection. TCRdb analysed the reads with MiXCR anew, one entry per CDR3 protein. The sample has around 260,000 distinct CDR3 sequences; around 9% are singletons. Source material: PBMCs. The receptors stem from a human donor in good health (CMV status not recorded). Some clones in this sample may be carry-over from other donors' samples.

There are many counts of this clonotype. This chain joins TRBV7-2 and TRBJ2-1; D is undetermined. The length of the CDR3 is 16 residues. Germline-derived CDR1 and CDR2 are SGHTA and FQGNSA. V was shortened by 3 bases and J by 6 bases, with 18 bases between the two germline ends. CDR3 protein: CASSLASTQRSNEQFF. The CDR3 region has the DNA TGTGCCAGCAGCTTGGCTTCGACCCAAAGGAGCAATGAGCAGTTCTTC.

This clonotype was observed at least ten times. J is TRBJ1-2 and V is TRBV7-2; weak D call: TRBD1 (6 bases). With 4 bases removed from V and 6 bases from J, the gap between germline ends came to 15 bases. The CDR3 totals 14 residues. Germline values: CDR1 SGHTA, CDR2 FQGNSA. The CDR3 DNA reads TGTGCCAGCAGCTGGGACGGGGGCGCTAATGGCTACACCTTC. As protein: CASSWDGGANGYTF.

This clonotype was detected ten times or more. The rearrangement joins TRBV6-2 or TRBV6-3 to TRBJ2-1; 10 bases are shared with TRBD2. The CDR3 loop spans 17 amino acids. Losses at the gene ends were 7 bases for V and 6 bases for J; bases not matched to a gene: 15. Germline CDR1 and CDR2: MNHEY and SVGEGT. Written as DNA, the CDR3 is TGTGCCAGCACCCTCGGGCTAGCGGGAGTTTCGCGCAATGAGCAGTTCTTC. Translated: CASTLGLAGVSRNEQFF.

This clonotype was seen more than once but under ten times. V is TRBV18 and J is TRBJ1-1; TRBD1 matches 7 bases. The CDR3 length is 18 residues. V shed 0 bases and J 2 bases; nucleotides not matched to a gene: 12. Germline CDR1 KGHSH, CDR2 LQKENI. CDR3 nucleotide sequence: TGTGCCAGCTCACCACCGGGGCTAGCAGGGGGTGTCAACACTGAAGCTTTCTTT. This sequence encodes CASSPPGLAGGVNTEAFF.

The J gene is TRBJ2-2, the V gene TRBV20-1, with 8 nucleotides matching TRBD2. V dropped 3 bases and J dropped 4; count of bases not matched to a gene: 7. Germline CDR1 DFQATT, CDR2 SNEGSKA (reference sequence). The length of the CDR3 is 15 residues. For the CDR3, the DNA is TGCAGTGCTAGTGGGCTAGCGGGCAGCACCGGGGAGCTGTTTTTT. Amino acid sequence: CSASGLAGSTGELFF.

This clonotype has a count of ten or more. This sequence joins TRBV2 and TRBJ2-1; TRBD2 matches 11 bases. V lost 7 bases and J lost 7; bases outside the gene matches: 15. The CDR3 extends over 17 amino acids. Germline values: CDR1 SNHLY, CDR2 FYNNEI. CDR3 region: CASKRLAGIIPPNEQFF. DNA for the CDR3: TGTGCCAGCAAGAGACTAGCGGGAATTATCCCACCGAATGAGCAGTTCTTC.

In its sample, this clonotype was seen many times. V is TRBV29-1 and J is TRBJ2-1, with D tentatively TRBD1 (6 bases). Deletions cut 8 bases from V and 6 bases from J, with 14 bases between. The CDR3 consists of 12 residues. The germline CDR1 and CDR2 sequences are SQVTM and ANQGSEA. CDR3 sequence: CSSRQGINEQFF. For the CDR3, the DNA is TGCAGCTCGAGGCAGGGGATCAATGAGCAGTTCTTC.

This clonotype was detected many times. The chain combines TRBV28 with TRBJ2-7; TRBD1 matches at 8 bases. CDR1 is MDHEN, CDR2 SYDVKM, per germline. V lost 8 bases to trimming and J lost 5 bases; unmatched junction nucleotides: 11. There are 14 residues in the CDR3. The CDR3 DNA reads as TGTGCCAGCCTGCCGGACAGGGTCTTCCACGAGCAGTACTTC. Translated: CASLPDRVFHEQYF.

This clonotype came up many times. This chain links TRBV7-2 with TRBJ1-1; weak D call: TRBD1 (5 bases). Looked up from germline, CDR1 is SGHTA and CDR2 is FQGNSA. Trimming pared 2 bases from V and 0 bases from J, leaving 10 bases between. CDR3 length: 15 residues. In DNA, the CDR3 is TGTGCCAGCAGCTTATCGACAGCTATGAACACTGAAGCTTTCTTT. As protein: CASSLSTAMNTEAFF.

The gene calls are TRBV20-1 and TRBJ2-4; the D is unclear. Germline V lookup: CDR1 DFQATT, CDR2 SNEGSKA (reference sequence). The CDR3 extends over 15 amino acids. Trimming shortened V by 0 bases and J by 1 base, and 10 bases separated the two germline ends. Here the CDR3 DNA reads TGCAGTGCTAGAGATCATTTGCGGGCCAAAAACATTCAGTACTTC. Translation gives CSARDHLRAKNIQYF.

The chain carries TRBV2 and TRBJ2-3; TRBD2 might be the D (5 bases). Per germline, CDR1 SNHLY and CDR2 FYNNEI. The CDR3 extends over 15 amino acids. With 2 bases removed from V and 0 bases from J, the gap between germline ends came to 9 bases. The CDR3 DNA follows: TGTGCCAGCAGTGAATTGGACTTGAGCACAGATACGCAGTATTTT. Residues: CASSELDLSTDTQYF.

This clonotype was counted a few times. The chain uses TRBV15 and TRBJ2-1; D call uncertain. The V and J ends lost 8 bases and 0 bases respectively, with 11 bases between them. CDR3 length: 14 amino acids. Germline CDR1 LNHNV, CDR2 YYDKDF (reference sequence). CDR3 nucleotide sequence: TGTGCCACCCACTCCTACGGCTCCTACAATGAGCAGTTCTTC. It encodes CATHSYGSYNEQFF. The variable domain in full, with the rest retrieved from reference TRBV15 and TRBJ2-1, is DAMVIQNPRYQVTQFGKPVTLSCSQTLNHNVMYWYQQKSSQAPKLLFHYYDKDFNNEADTPDNFQSRRPNTSFCFLDIRSPGLGDTAMYLCATHSYGSYNEQFFGPGTRLTVL.

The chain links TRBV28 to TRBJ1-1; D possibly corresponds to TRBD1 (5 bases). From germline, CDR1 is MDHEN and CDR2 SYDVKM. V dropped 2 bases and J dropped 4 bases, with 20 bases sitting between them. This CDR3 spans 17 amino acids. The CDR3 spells CASSLQGVLGGSTEAFF. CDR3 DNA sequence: TGTGCCAGCAGTTTACAGGGAGTCCTCGGGGGTAGCACTGAAGCTTTCTTT.

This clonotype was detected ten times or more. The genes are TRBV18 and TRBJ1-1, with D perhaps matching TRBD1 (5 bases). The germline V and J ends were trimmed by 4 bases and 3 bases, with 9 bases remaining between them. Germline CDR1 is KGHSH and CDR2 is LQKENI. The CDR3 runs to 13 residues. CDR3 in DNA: TGTGCCAGCTCACAGGACACTTACACTGAAGCTTTCTTT. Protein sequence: CASSQDTYTEAFF.

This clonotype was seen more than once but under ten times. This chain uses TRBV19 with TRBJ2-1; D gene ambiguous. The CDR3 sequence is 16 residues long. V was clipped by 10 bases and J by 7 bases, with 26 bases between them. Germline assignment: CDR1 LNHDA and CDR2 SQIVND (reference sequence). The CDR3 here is CATTHLGRAGQNEQFF. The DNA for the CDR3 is TGTGCCACTACACACTTGGGTAGGGCCGGTCAGAATGAGCAGTTCTTC.

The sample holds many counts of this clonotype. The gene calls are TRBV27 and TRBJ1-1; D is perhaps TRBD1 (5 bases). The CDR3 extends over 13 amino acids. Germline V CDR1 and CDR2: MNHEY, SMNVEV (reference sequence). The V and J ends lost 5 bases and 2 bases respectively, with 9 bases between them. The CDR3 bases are TGTGCCAGCAGTGACGACAGAAACACTGAAGCTTTCTTT. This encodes CASSDDRNTEAFF.

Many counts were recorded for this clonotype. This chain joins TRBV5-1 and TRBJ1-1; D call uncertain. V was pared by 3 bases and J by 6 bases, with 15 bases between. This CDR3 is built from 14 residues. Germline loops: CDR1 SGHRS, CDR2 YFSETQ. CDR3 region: CASSSRPQVPEAFF. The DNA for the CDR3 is TGCGCCAGCAGCTCTCGGCCCCAAGTCCCTGAAGCTTTCTTT.

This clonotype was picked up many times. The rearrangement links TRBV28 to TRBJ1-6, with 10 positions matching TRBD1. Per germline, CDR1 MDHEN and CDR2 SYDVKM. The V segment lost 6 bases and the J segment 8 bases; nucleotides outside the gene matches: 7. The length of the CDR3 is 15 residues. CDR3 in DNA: TGTGCCAGCAGACCGACAGGGGGCATAGATTCACCCCTCCACTTT. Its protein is CASRPTGGIDSPLHF.

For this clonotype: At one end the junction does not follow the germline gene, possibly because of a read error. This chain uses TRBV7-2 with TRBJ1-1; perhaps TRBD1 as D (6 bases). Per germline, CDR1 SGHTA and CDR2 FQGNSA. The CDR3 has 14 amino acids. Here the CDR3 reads CANSPQGRRTEAFF. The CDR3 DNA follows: TGTGCCAACAGCCCGCAGGGGAGAAGAACTGAAGCTTTCTTT.

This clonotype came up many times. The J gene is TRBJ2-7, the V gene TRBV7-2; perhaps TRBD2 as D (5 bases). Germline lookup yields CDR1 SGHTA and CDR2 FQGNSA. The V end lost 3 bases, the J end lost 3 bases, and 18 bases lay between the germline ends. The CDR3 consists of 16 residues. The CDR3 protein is CASSFGYAQGGYEQYF. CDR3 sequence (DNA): TGTGCCAGCAGCTTCGGGTACGCACAAGGAGGCTACGAGCAGTACTTC.

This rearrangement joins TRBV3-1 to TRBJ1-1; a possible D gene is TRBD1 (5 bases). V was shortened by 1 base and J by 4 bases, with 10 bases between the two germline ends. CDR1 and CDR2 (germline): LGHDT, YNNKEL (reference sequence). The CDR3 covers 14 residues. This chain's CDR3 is CASSQGSGGTEAFF. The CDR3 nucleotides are TGTGCCAGCAGCCAAGGGTCCGGGGGCACTGAAGCTTTCTTT.

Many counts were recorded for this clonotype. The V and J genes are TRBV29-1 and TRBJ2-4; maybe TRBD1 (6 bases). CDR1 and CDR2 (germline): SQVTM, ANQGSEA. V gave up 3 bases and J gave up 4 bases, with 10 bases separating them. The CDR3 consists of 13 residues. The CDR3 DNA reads TGCAGCGTTGATGAACAGGGTAAAAACATTCAGTACTTC. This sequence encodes CSVDEQGKNIQYF.

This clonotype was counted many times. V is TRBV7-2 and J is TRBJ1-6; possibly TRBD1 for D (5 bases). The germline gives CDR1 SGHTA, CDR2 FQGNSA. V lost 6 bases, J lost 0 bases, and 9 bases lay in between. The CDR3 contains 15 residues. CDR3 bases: TGTGCCAGCAGGGCAGGGAGCTCCTATAATTCACCCCTCCACTTT. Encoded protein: CASRAGSSYNSPLHF.

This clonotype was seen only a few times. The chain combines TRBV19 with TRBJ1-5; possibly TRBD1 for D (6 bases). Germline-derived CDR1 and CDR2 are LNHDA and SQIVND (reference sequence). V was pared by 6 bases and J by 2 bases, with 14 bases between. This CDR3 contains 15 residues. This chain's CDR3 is CASRNTGRGNQPQHF. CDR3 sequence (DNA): TGTGCCAGTAGAAATACAGGGAGGGGCAATCAGCCCCAGCATTTT.

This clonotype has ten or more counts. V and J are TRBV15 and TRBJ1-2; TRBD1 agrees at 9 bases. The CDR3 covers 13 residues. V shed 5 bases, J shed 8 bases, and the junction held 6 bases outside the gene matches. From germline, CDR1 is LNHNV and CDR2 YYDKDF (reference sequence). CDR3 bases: TGTGCCACCAGCCATCGGACAGGGGTAGGCTACACCTTC. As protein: CATSHRTGVGYTF.

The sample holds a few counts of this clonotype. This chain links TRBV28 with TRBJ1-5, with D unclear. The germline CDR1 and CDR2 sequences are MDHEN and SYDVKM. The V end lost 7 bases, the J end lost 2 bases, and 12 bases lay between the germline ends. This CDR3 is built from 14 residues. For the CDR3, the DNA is TGTGCCAGCAACTCGAGGCAGCGCAATCAGCCCCAGCATTTT. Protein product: CASNSRQRNQPQHF.

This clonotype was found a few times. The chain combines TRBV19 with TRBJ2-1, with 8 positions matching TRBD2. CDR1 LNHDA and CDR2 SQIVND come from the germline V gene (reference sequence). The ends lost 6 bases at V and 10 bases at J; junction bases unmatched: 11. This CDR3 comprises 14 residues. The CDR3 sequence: CASRRDGRADEQFF. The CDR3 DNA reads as TGTGCCAGTAGACGTGACGGGAGGGCCGACGAGCAGTTCTTC.

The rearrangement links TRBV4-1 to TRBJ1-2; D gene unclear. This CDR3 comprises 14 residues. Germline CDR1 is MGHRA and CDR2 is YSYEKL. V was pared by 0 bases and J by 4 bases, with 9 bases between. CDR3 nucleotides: TGCGCCAGCAGCCAAGACAGGCAAGCCTATGGCTACACCTTC. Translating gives CASSQDRQAYGYTF.

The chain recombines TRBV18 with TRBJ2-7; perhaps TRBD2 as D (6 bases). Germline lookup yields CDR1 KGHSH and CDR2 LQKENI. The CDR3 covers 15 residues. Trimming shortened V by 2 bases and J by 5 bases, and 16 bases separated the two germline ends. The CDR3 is CASSPSRAGINEQYF. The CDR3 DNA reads TGTGCCAGCTCACCATCGAGGGCGGGAATCAACGAGCAGTACTTC.